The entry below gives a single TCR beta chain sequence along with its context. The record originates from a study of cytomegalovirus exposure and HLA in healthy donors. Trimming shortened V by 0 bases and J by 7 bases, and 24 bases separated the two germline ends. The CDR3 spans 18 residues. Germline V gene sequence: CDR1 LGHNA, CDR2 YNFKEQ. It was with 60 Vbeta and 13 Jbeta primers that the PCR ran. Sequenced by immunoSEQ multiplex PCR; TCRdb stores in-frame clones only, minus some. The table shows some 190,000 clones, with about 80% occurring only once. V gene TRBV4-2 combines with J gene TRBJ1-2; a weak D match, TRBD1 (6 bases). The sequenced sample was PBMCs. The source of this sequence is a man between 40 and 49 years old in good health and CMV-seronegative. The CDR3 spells CASSQDPHGGRKFGGYTF. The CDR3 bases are TGTGCCAGCAGCCAAGACCCGCACGGGGGGCGCAAGTTTGGTGGCTACACCTTC.